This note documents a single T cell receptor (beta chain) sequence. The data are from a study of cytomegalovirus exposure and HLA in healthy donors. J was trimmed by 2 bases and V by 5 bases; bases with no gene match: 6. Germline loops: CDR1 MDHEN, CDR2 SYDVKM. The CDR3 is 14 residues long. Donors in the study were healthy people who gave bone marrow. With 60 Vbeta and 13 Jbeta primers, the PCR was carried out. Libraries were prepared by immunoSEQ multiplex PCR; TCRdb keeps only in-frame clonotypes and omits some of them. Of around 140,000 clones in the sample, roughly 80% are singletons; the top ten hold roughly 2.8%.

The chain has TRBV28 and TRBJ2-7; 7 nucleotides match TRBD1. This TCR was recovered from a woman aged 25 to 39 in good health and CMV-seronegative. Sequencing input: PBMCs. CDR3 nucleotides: TGTGCCAGCAGTCCTACAGGGGACCCCTACGAGCAGTACTTC. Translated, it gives CASSPTGDPYEQYF. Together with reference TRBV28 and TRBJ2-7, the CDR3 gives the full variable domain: DVKVTQSSRYLVKRTGEKVFLECVQDMDHENMFWYRQDPGLGLRLIYFSYDVKMKEKGDIPEGYSVSREKKERFSLILESASTNQTSMYLCASSPTGDPYEQYFGPGTRLTVT.